Listed here are 24 T cell receptor beta chains from one sample, sequenced in a study of beta chain features in type 1 diabetes. Their specific antigens are unknown. Findings and caveats of the study: Moderate but significant shortening of TCRB CDR3s was recorded in all four CD4+ subsets from Type 1 diabetes patients.

The sequenced template was cDNA made from the entire isolated RNA. Measured with immunoSEQ multiplex PCR; TCRdb has only the in-frame clones, and not every one. This sample carries about 650,000 clones, roughly 12% of them seen once, and the ten largest clones take around 0.12%. Sequencing used naive CD4+ T cells from blood. The receptors were sampled from a man aged 30 to 39 with type 1 diabetes.

The sample holds a few counts of this clone. This sequence joins TRBV7-2 and TRBJ2-7, with unresolved D. The CDR3 is 16 residues long. Trimming removed 0 bases from V and 5 bases from J, with 17 bases in between. From germline, CDR1 is SGHTA and CDR2 FQGNSA. The DNA of the CDR3 is TGTGCCAGCAGCTTAGCTTTCGTCAGGTCGGAGAACGAGCAGTACTTC. As protein: CASSLAFVRSENEQYF.

A few counts support this clone. The chain recombines TRBV2 with TRBJ2-7; 11 bases agree with TRBD2. V shed 7 bases, J shed 6 bases, and the junction held 8 bases outside the gene matches. Germline CDR1 SNHLY, CDR2 FYNNEI. The CDR3 length is 14 residues. The CDR3 coding sequence is TGTGCCAGCATTGGTAGCGGGGGGGCCGGCGAGCAGTACTTC. It specifies CASIGSGGAGEQYF. The full variable domain, completed using reference TRBV2 and TRBJ2-7, is EPEVTQTPSHQVTQMGQEVILRCVPISNHLYFYWYRQILGQKVEFLVSFYNNEISEKSEIFDDQFSVERPDGSNFTLKIRSTKLEDSAMYFCASIGSGGAGEQYFGPGTRLTVT.

This clone turned up a few times. The chain uses TRBV9 and TRBJ1-3; D gene ambiguous. Per the germline V gene, CDR1 is SGDLS and CDR2 is YYNGEE. V gave up 0 bases and J gave up 3 bases, with 7 bases separating them. This CDR3 has 14 residues. The CDR3 DNA follows: TGTGCCAGCAGCGTAGGAAGGAATGGAAACACCATATATTTT. Translating gives CASSVGRNGNTIYF. Variable domain in full (rest from reference TRBV9 and TRBJ1-3): DSGVTQTPKHLITATGQRVTLRCSPRSGDLSVYWYQQSLDQGLQFLIQYYNGEERAKGNILERFSAQQFPDLHSELNLSSLELGDSALYFCASSVGRNGNTIYFGEGSWLTVV.

This clone was seen a few times. V gene TRBV2 combines with J gene TRBJ2-5; 9 positions match TRBD2. The CDR3 has 15 amino acids. CDR1 is SNHLY, CDR2 FYNNEI, per germline. J gave up 5 bases and V 3 bases, and 7 bases lay outside the gene matches. The CDR3 DNA sequence: TGTGCCAGCAGTGAGCTAGCGGGGAGAATGGAGACCCAGTACTTC. Amino acids: CASSELAGRMETQYF.

The CDR3 loop reads CASTPLGLFLGTDTQYF. For the CDR3, the DNA is TGTGCCAGCACCCCACTGGGTCTTTTTTTGGGCACAGATACGCAGTATTTT. The chain recombines TRBV7-2 with TRBJ2-3; D gene unclear. Trimming took off 7 bases at V and 1 base at J, with 21 bases between the two ends. From germline, CDR1 is SGHTA and CDR2 FQGNSA. The CDR3 is made up of 17 amino acids.

The chain employs TRBV25-1 and TRBJ1-4, with 8 bases lining up with TRBD1. The CDR3 runs 12 residues. V trimming: 6 bases; J trimming: 13 bases; junction bases outside the gene matches: 7. Per germline, CDR1 MGHDK and CDR2 SYGVNS. As DNA, the CDR3 is TGTGCCAGCAGCGACCGAGGGACAGGACTGTTTTTT. This translates into CASSDRGTGLFF. The full variable domain, in which reference TRBV25-1 and TRBJ1-4 provide the parts outside the CDR3, is EADIYQTPRYLVIGTGKKITLECSQTMGHDKMYWYQQDPGMELHLIHYSYGVNSTEKGDLSSESTVSRIRTEHFPLTLESARPSHTSQYLCASSDRGTGLFFGSGTQLSVL.

This clone was observed a few times. V and J are TRBV19 and TRBJ1-5; D remains ambiguous. Between the trimmed V and J ends, which lost 7 bases and 0 bases, there was a span of 10 bases. Germline CDR1 LNHDA, CDR2 SQIVND (reference sequence). This CDR3 region has 14 residues. CDR3 sequence: CASNFGHSNQPQHF. CDR3 sequence (DNA): TGTGCCAGTAATTTCGGCCATAGCAATCAGCCCCAGCATTTT.

As for this clone: The sample carries other DNA sequences with the same CDR3. The chain carries TRBV9 and TRBJ1-2, with D perhaps TRBD1 (5 bases). Germline CDR1 is SGDLS and CDR2 is YYNGEE. V lost 0 bases, J lost 2 bases, and 5 bases lay in between. This CDR3 spans 13 amino acids. CDR3 in DNA: TGTGCCAGCAGCGTAGCAGGGAACTATGGCTACACCTTC. Protein sequence: CASSVAGNYGYTF.

In its sample, this clone was seen a few times. V and J are TRBV7-9 and TRBJ2-5; D is ambiguous. Trimming took 3 bases from V and 6 from J, leaving 8 bases between them. From germline, CDR1 is SEHNR and CDR2 FQNEAQ (reference sequence). The CDR3 is made up of 12 amino acids. CDR3 DNA sequence: TGTGCCAGCAGCTTCGAAGTGAAGACCCAGTACTTC. As protein: CASSFEVKTQYF.

This clone was seen only a few times. The genes are TRBV30 and TRBJ2-3, with D unresolved. In germline, CDR1 is GTSNPN, CDR2 SVGIG (reference sequence). The V gene lost 0 bases and the J gene lost 2 bases, with 9 bases spanning the gap. This CDR3 is built from 14 residues. CDR3 DNA sequence: TGTGCCTGGAGTGTAGGCGGTAACACAGATACGCAGTATTTT. It specifies CAWSVGGNTDTQYF.

This clone has just a few counts. The CDR3 DNA reads as TGTGCCAGCAGGCAGGGACCGCCGTCTGGAAACACCATATATTTT. Its protein is CASRQGPPSGNTIYF. The chain recombines TRBV7-2 with TRBJ1-3; weak D call: TRBD1 (5 bases). Germline V gives CDR1 SGHTA, CDR2 FQGNSA. The CDR3 covers 15 residues. V was pared by 6 bases and J by 1 base, with 13 bases between.

This clone was recorded a few times. The genes are TRBV29-1 and TRBJ2-5, with D tentatively TRBD2 (6 bases). Looked up from germline, CDR1 is SQVTM and CDR2 is ANQGSEA. V lost 1 base to trimming and J lost 4 bases, with 13 bases between them. This CDR3 has 14 amino acids. The DNA of the CDR3 is TGCAGCGTTGAAGGAGTGAGGGGAGGAGAGACCCAGTACTTC. It specifies CSVEGVRGGETQYF.

The sample holds a few counts of this clone. The rearrangement joins TRBV9 to TRBJ1-2; 7 bases line up with TRBD1. The CDR3 loop spans 15 amino acids. The V segment lost 3 bases and the J segment 5 bases; nucleotides outside the gene matches: 10. Germline CDR1 and CDR2: SGDLS and YYNGEE. CDR3 nucleotides: TGTGCCAGCAGCGCAAGACAGGGTTACTTTTATGGCTACACCTTC. Amino acids: CASSARQGYFYGYTF.

CDR3 nucleotide sequence: TGTGCCAGCAGCTTACAGGCACAGAGGAACACCGGGGAGCTGTTTTTT. Protein product: CASSLQAQRNTGELFF. The genes are TRBV7-2 and TRBJ2-2; D is unclear. The V end was cut by 2 bases, the J end by 1 base, with 11 bases between. This CDR3 spans 16 amino acids. The V gene's germline CDR1 is SGHTA and CDR2 FQGNSA.

In its sample, this clone was seen a few times. The chain is built from TRBV19 and TRBJ2-1; D is uncertain. Deletions cut 5 bases from V and 8 bases from J, with 13 bases between. The V gene's germline CDR1 is LNHDA and CDR2 SQIVND (reference sequence). The CDR3 spans 13 residues. The CDR3 spells CASSGLGFDEQFF. As DNA, the CDR3 is TGTGCCAGTAGTGGGCTTGGCTTCGATGAGCAGTTCTTC. Looking up the rest from reference TRBV19 and TRBJ2-1 gives the full variable domain: DGGITQSPKYLFRKEGQNVTLSCEQNLNHDAMYWYRQDPGQGLRLIYYSQIVNDFQKGDIAEGYSVSREKKESFPLTVTSAQKNPTAFYLCASSGLGFDEQFFGPGTRLTVL.

The gene calls are TRBV6-1 and TRBJ1-4; D is unresolved. Trimming stripped 9 bases from V and 4 bases from J, with 15 bases between. Germline V lookup: CDR1 MNHNS, CDR2 SASEGT. The CDR3 has 14 amino acids. This CDR3 is CASSFTALNEKLFF. The DNA for the CDR3 is TGTGCCAGTAGTTTCACAGCCCTTAATGAAAAACTGTTTTTT.

This clone turned up a few times. The rearrangement uses TRBV7-2 and TRBJ1-5, with D maybe TRBD1 (5 bases). V lost 5 bases, J lost 0 bases, and 14 bases lay in between. CDR1 is SGHTA and CDR2 is FQGNSA in the germline V gene. This CDR3 comprises 16 residues. The CDR3 here is CASSQHTGHSNQPQHF. CDR3 nucleotides: TGTGCCAGCAGCCAACATACAGGTCATAGCAATCAGCCCCAGCATTTT.

The rearrangement joins TRBV10-1 to TRBJ2-5, with no clear D. Trimming removed 6 bases at V and 5 bases at J, with 10 bases between. CDR3 length equals 12 residues. Germline V gene lookup returns CDR1 WNHNN and CDR2 SYGVQD (reference sequence). Written as DNA, the CDR3 is TGCGCCAGCAGGGAGATGGGGGAGACCCAGTACTTC. Protein product: CASREMGETQYF.

This chain joins TRBV2 and TRBJ1-5, with no clear D. The CDR3 extends over 13 amino acids. Germline V CDR1 and CDR2: SNHLY, FYNNEI. Trimming left V 5 bases short and J 4 bases short, with 9 bases between. The CDR3 sequence is CASSSMGNQPQHF. As DNA, the CDR3 is TGTGCCAGCAGTTCCATGGGGAATCAGCCCCAGCATTTT.

CDR3 in amino acids: CASSLDGGNEQFF. CDR3 sequence (DNA): TGTGCCAGCAGCTTAGACGGCGGCAATGAGCAGTTCTTC. This chain joins TRBV13 and TRBJ2-1; D remains ambiguous. Germline lookup yields CDR1 PRHDT and CDR2 FYEKMQ (reference sequence). This CDR3 region has 13 residues. V lost 1 base and J 6 bases, leaving 7 bases between the germline ends.

As concerns this clone: Other DNA sequences from this sample encode an identical CDR3 as well. The genes are TRBV7-2 and TRBJ2-1; 7 positions match TRBD1. The trim removed 4 bases at V and 0 bases at J, leaving 3 bases unmatched. The CDR3 is made up of 15 amino acids. Germline CDR1 SGHTA, CDR2 FQGNSA. CDR3 amino acids: CASSSTGSSYNEQFF. The DNA for the CDR3 is TGTGCCAGCAGCTCGACAGGGAGCTCCTACAATGAGCAGTTCTTC.

This clone was counted a few times. The chain joins TRBV7-2 to TRBJ1-2, with a possible D match to TRBD1 (6 bases). The germline CDR1 and CDR2 sequences are SGHTA and FQGNSA. This CDR3 spans 15 amino acids. The V and J ends lost 5 bases and 2 bases respectively, with 15 bases between them. The chain's CDR3 is CASSLRQAPNYGYTF. CDR3 nucleotides: TGTGCCAGCAGCCTCCGACAGGCCCCCAACTATGGCTACACCTTC.

V and J are TRBV29-1 and TRBJ1-1; D not resolved. The germline CDR1 and CDR2 sequences are SQVTM and ANQGSEA. Deletions cut 4 bases from V and 1 base from J, with 7 bases between. CDR3 length: 12 residues. The DNA for the CDR3 is TGCAGCGTTGTTCCAGAGAACACTGAAGCTTTCTTT. Its translation is CSVVPENTEAFF. Filled out from reference TRBV29-1 and TRBJ1-1, the complete variable domain reads SAVISQKPSRDICQRGTSLTIQCQVDSQVTMMFWYRQQPGQSLTLIATANQGSEATYESGFVIDKFPISRPNLTFSTLTVSNMSPEDSSIYLCSVVPENTEAFFGQGTRLTVV.

This clone was picked up a small number of times. Other DNA variants within this sample encode the same CDR3. CDR3 in amino acids: CASSLQGAGGYTF. The CDR3, as DNA: TGTGCCAGCAGTTTACAGGGGGCTGGCGGCTACACCTTC. This sequence joins TRBV27 and TRBJ1-2; TRBD1 matches at 8 bases. The ends lost 2 bases at V and 8 bases at J; junction bases unmatched: 4. The CDR3 covers 13 residues. The V gene's germline CDR1 is MNHEY and CDR2 SMNVEV (reference sequence).